These 24 T cell receptor beta chains were all obtained from the same sample, sequenced in a study of T cells in Graves' hyperthyroidism and ophthalmopathy. TCR beta CDR3 regions were amplified from RNA transcripts. During a first-round RT-PCR of the TCR CDR3, the HTBI primer set was used. From the multiplex PCR reads, TCRdb called clonotypes with MiXCR, one entry per CDR3 protein. The sample holds approximately 740,000 distinct CDR3 sequences, 12% to 15% seen once. Specimen: blood. The receptors were sampled from a woman under 30 with Graves' hyperthyroidism.

This clonotype was observed many times. The gene calls are TRBV6-1 and TRBJ2-7, with TRBD2 matching 9 bases. The CDR3 is made up of 17 amino acids. Germline lookup yields CDR1 MNHNS and CDR2 SASEGT. The junction had 16 bases not matched to a gene; V was cut back by 6 bases and J by 4 bases. CDR3 nucleotides: TGTGCCAGCAGGGGGACTAAGCGGGAGGACCGTGGGTACGAGCAGTACTTC. Translated, it gives CASRGTKREDRGYEQYF.

This clonotype was detected many times. The CDR3 nucleotides are TGCAGTGCTCACCGGGACAGGGGTGAGCAGTTCTTC. Translation gives CSAHRDRGEQFF. V and J are TRBV20-1 and TRBJ2-1; 10 bases fit TRBD1. CDR1 is DFQATT, CDR2 SNEGSKA, per germline (reference sequence). With 5 bases clipped from V and 9 bases from J, the junction kept 4 bases outside the gene matches. The CDR3 consists of 12 residues.

The genes are TRBV5-6 and TRBJ1-4, with 7 bases aligning to TRBD1. CDR3 length equals 15 residues. V lost 3 bases to trimming and J lost 0 bases; unmatched junction nucleotides: 2. The germline V gene encodes CDR1 SGHDT and CDR2 YYEEEE. The CDR3 DNA follows: TGTGCCAGCAGCTGGGGACAGACAACTAATGAAAAACTGTTTTTT. Protein sequence: CASSWGQTTNEKLFF.

This clonotype showed up just once. The chain links TRBV9 to TRBJ2-3, with TRBD2 matching 10 bases. Germline trimming cut 2 bases from V and 6 bases from J; bases unmatched to any gene: 9. The germline CDR1 and CDR2 sequences are SGDLS and YYNGEE. This CDR3 region has 16 residues. CDR3 nucleotides: TGTGCCAGCAGCGTTGGTACTAGCGGGGTTGGGGATACGCAGTATTTT. Translation: CASSVGTSGVGDTQYF. The variable domain in full, with the rest retrieved from reference TRBV9 and TRBJ2-3, is DSGVTQTPKHLITATGQRVTLRCSPRSGDLSVYWYQQSLDQGLQFLIQYYNGEERAKGNILERFSAQQFPDLHSELNLSSLELGDSALYFCASSVGTSGVGDTQYFGPGTRLTVL.

This clonotype has a count of ten or more. CDR3 residues: CASSPTSPPNTEAFF. The CDR3 DNA reads TGTGCCAGCAGCCCCACGAGCCCGCCGAACACTGAAGCTTTCTTT. The V and J genes are TRBV4-2 and TRBJ1-1; the D is unclear. The ends were cut back, 4 bases at V and 1 base at J, with 13 bases in the middle. Looked up from germline, CDR1 is LGHNA and CDR2 is YNFKEQ. This CDR3 contains 15 residues.

The chain joins TRBV19 to TRBJ2-3; maybe TRBD1 (5 bases). Germline CDR1 LNHDA, CDR2 SQIVND (reference sequence). The germline V and J ends were trimmed by 7 bases and 2 bases, with 13 bases remaining between them. This CDR3 has 14 amino acids. The CDR3 here is CASTPRGLTDTQYF. DNA of the CDR3: TGTGCCAGTACCCCAAGGGGCCTCACAGATACGCAGTATTTT.

The chain couples TRBV19 to TRBJ1-1, with a weak D call TRBD1 (5 bases). Trimming removed 7 bases at V and 2 bases at J, with 14 bases between. Per the germline V gene, CDR1 is LNHDA and CDR2 is SQIVND (reference sequence). The CDR3 is made up of 14 amino acids. The CDR3 sequence: CASTGGGTNTEAFF. DNA for the CDR3: TGTGCCAGTACCGGGGGGGGAACTAACACTGAAGCTTTCTTT. The complete variable domain, with remaining parts taken from reference TRBV19 and TRBJ1-1, reads DGGITQSPKYLFRKEGQNVTLSCEQNLNHDAMYWYRQDPGQGLRLIYYSQIVNDFQKGDIAEGYSVSREKKESFPLTVTSAQKNPTAFYLCASTGGGTNTEAFFGQGTRLTVV.

In its sample, this clonotype was seen a few times. The gene calls are TRBV6-5 and TRBJ1-4; D not certain. V gave up 0 bases and J gave up 4 bases, with 15 bases separating them. The CDR3 has 17 amino acids. CDR1 is MNHEY and CDR2 is SVGAGI in the germline V gene. The CDR3, as DNA: TGTGCCAGCAGTTACTCGAATCACGGTGGGAATAATGAAAAACTGTTTTTT. Its translation: CASSYSNHGGNNEKLFF.

Turning to this clonotype: A clone one base away is much larger, so this may be a read error. The chain links TRBV12-3 or TRBV12-4 to TRBJ1-1; D gene ambiguous. The CDR3 totals 10 residues. The ends were cut back, 6 bases at V and 8 bases at J, with 7 bases in the middle. CDR3 nucleotide sequence: TGTGCCAGCAGGCACCCGGAAGCTTTCTTT. Residues: CASRHPEAFF.

The V gene is TRBV29-1, the J gene TRBJ1-1; D gene unclear. The V gene's germline CDR1 is SQVTM and CDR2 ANQGSEA. Deletions cut 6 bases from V and 0 bases from J, with 8 bases between. This CDR3 has 12 residues. The CDR3 reads CSVLPMNTEAFF. The CDR3 coding sequence is TGCAGCGTCCTCCCAATGAACACTGAAGCTTTCTTT. The complete variable domain, with remaining parts taken from reference TRBV29-1 and TRBJ1-1, reads SAVISQKPSRDICQRGTSLTIQCQVDSQVTMMFWYRQQPGQSLTLIATANQGSEATYESGFVIDKFPISRPNLTFSTLTVSNMSPEDSSIYLCSVLPMNTEAFFGQGTRLTVV.

J is TRBJ1-1 and V is TRBV15; D unresolved. Germline V gene sequence: CDR1 LNHNV, CDR2 YYDKDF (reference sequence). This CDR3 comprises 13 residues. V lost 0 bases and J 8 bases, leaving 10 bases between the germline ends. Here the CDR3 DNA reads TGTGCCACCAGCAGAGATTATGCGGAGGAAGCTTTCTTT. It codes for CATSRDYAEEAFF.

This chain connects TRBV10-3 to TRBJ2-1; the D gene is possibly TRBD1 (6 bases). There are 12 residues in the CDR3. In germline, CDR1 is ENHRY, CDR2 SYGVKD. Trimming pared 10 bases from V and 4 bases from J, leaving 11 bases between. CDR3 sequence reads: CATEDSYNEQFF. CDR3 nucleotide sequence: TGTGCCACTGAGGACAGTTACAATGAGCAGTTCTTC.

The rearrangement links TRBV20-1 to TRBJ1-6; D might be TRBD1 (6 bases). CDR3 size: 13 residues. Germline V gives CDR1 DFQATT, CDR2 SNEGSKA (reference sequence). Trimming took off 1 base at V and 8 bases at J, with 9 bases between the two ends. The CDR3 sequence: CSARVDSDSPLHF. The CDR3 DNA follows: TGCAGTGCTAGAGTGGACAGTGATTCACCCCTCCACTTT.

The genes are TRBV28 and TRBJ2-7; D ambiguous. V lost 1 base, J lost 4 bases, and 8 bases lay in between. The CDR3 extends over 13 amino acids. The germline CDR1 and CDR2 sequences are MDHEN and SYDVKM. The CDR3 coding sequence is TGTGCCAGCAGTTTATCCCGACGGTACGAGCAGTACTTC. Translated, it gives CASSLSRRYEQYF. The complete variable domain, with remaining parts taken from reference TRBV28 and TRBJ2-7, reads DVKVTQSSRYLVKRTGEKVFLECVQDMDHENMFWYRQDPGLGLRLIYFSYDVKMKEKGDIPEGYSVSREKKERFSLILESASTNQTSMYLCASSLSRRYEQYFGPGTRLTVT.

This clonotype was seen more than once but under ten times. The chain links TRBV7-3 to TRBJ2-2, with a tentative D call TRBD1 (5 bases). V lost 1 base, J lost 5 bases, and 5 bases lay in between. The CDR3 consists of 13 residues. Germline V CDR1 and CDR2: SGHTA, FQGTGA. The CDR3 region has the DNA TGTGCCAGCAGCTTAAGACAGACCGGGGAGCTGTTTTTT. As protein: CASSLRQTGELFF. Supplemented by reference TRBV7-3 and TRBJ2-2, the full variable domain reads GAGVSQTPSNKVTEKGKYVELRCDPISGHTALYWYRQSLGQGPEFLIYFQGTGAADDSGLPNDRFFAVRPEGSVSTLKIQRTERGDSAVYLCASSLRQTGELFFGEGSRLTVL.

Ten or more counts support this clonotype. The chain combines TRBV12-3 or TRBV12-4 with TRBJ2-6, with TRBD1 identical over 8 bases. The CDR3 sequence is 17 residues long. The V segment lost 5 bases and the J segment 4 bases; nucleotides outside the gene matches: 10. CDR3 DNA: TGTGCCAGCAGTGCACGCAGGGGGCTACTGGGGGCCAACGTCCTGACTTTC. This encodes CASSARRGLLGANVLTF.

Regarding this clonotype: Just one base apart from a much larger clone, this may be a read error. The chain links TRBV28 to TRBJ1-2; TRBD1 might be the D (5 bases). The CDR3 consists of 14 residues. CDR1 is MDHEN and CDR2 is SYDVKM in the germline V gene. CDR3 protein: CTSTPWRGSYGYTF. Written as DNA, the CDR3 is TGTACCAGCACCCCGTGGCGGGGCAGCTATGGCTACACCTTC.

This clonotype was seen many times. The J gene is TRBJ1-1, the V gene TRBV12-5; weak D call: TRBD1 (6 bases). Germline CDR1 LGHNT, CDR2 FRNRAP. V lost 6 bases and J lost 1, with 15 bases in between. CDR3 length: 15 amino acids. DNA for the CDR3: TGTGCTAGTGGCTGGGGGACACTCACGAACACTGAAGCTTTCTTT. Encoded protein: CASGWGTLTNTEAFF.

This clonotype was recorded at least ten times. V usage is TRBV18 and J usage is TRBJ2-5, with 9 bases aligning to TRBD2. Losses at the gene ends were 3 bases for V and 3 bases for J; bases not matched to a gene: 5. Germline loops: CDR1 KGHSH, CDR2 LQKENI. The CDR3 contains 15 residues. CDR3 coding DNA: TGTGCCAGCTCACCTGGACTAGCGCCCAAAGAGACCCAGTACTTC. Encoded protein: CASSPGLAPKETQYF.

This clonotype was recorded many times. V is TRBV6-1 and J is TRBJ2-1, with a weak D call TRBD2 (6 bases). The germline CDR1 and CDR2 sequences are MNHNS and SASEGT. Trimming took 2 bases from V and 4 from J, leaving 9 bases between them. The CDR3 length is 14 residues. CDR3 amino acids: CASSEPGLYNEQFF. The CDR3, as DNA: TGTGCCAGCAGTGAACCGGGACTTTACAATGAGCAGTTCTTC.

J is TRBJ2-3 and V is TRBV7-9, with TRBD2 matching 10 bases. There are 16 residues in the CDR3. The ends lost 1 base at V and 6 bases at J; junction bases unmatched: 7. Germline assignment: CDR1 SEHNR and CDR2 FQNEAQ (reference sequence). The DNA of the CDR3 is TGTGCCAGCAGCTTAGGAGCGGGAGGGCTTAGGGATACGCAGTATTTT. Translated, it gives CASSLGAGGLRDTQYF.

This clonotype has ten or more counts. This sequence joins TRBV11-1 and TRBJ2-7, with D perhaps TRBD2 (5 bases). Per germline, CDR1 SGHAT and CDR2 FQDESV (reference sequence). This CDR3 is built from 14 residues. The V end was cut by 1 base, the J end by 3 bases, with 10 bases between. The CDR3 coding sequence is TGTGCCAGCAGCTTAGTTCCAGCGGACTACGAGCAGTACTTC. Translation gives CASSLVPADYEQYF.

This clonotype was seen at least ten times. V gene TRBV6-2 or TRBV6-3 combines with J gene TRBJ1-2; D remains ambiguous. The CDR3 is made up of 16 amino acids. Trimming cost V 6 bases and J 2 bases, with 19 bases left between them. Germline loops: CDR1 MNHEY, CDR2 SVGEGT. The CDR3: CASRPRVNRANYGYTF. CDR3 nucleotide sequence: TGTGCCAGCAGGCCGCGGGTGAACAGAGCAAACTATGGCTACACCTTC.

The V gene is TRBV4-3, the J gene TRBJ1-3, with D uncertain. This CDR3 has 18 amino acids. The germline V and J ends were trimmed by 2 bases and 0 bases, with 17 bases remaining between them. Germline lookup yields CDR1 LGHNA and CDR2 YSLEER. CDR3 sequence reads: CASSQRLGLSGSGNTIYF. DNA of the CDR3: TGCGCCAGCAGCCAAAGACTTGGATTATCTGGCTCTGGAAACACCATATATTTT.